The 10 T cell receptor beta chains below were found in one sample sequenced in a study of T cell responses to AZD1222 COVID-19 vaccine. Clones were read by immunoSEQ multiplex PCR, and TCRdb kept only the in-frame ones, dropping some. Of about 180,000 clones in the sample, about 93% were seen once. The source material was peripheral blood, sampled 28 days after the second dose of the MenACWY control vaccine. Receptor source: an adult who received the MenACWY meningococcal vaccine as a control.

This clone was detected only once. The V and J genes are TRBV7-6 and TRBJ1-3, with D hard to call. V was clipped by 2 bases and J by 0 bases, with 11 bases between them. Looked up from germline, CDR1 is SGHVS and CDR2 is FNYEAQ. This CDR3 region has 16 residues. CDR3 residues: CASSLRLVGSGNTIYF. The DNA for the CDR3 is TGTGCCAGCAGCTTACGCCTGGTCGGCTCTGGAAACACCATATATTTT.

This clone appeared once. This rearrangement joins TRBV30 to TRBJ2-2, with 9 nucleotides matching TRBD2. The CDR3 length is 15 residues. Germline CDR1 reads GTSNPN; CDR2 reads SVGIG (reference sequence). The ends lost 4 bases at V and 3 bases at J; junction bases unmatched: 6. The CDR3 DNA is TGTGCCTGGACCGTCGGACTAGCGTACACCGGGGAGCTGTTTTTT. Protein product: CAWTVGLAYTGELFF.

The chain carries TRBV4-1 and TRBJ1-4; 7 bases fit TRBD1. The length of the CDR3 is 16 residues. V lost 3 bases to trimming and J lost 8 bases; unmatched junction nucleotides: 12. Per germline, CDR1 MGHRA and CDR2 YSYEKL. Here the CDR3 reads CASSQASGTVGEKLFF. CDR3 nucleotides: TGCGCCAGCAGCCAGGCATCCGGGACAGTGGGAGAAAAACTGTTTTTT.

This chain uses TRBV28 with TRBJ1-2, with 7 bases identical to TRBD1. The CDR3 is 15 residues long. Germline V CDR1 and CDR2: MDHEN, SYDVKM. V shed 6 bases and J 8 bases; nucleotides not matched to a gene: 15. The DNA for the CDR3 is TGTGCCAGCAGGCCCACAGGGGCAGGTTTCGGAGGCTACACCTTC. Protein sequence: CASRPTGAGFGGYTF.

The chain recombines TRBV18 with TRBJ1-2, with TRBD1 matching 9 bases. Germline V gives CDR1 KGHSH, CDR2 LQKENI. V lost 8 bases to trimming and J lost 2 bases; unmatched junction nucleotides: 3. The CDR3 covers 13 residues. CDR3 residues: CASRDRGNYGYTF. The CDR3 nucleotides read TGTGCCAGCCGCGACAGGGGGAACTATGGCTACACCTTC. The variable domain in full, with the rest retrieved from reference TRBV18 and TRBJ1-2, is NAGVMQNPRHLVRRRGQEARLRCSPMKGHSHVYWYRQLPEEGLKFMVYLQKENIIDESGMPKERFSAEFPKEGPSILRIQQVVRGDSAAYFCASRDRGNYGYTFGSGTRLTVV.

The CDR3 bases are TGCGCCAGCATGGGGACCTACACAGATACGCAGTATTTT. Translation: CASMGTYTDTQYF. The chain uses TRBV10-1 and TRBJ2-3; D is perhaps TRBD1 or TRBD2 (5 bases each). This CDR3 has 13 amino acids. Per germline, CDR1 WNHNN and CDR2 SYGVQD (reference sequence). V was trimmed by 7 bases and J by 2 bases, leaving 10 bases between them.

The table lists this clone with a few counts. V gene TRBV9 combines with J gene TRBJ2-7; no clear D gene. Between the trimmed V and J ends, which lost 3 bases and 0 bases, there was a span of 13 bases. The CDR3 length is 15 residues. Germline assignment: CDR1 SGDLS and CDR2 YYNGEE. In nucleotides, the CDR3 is TGTGCCAGCAGCGGCCCCAGTCAGGCCTCCTACGAGCAGTACTTC. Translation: CASSGPSQASYEQYF. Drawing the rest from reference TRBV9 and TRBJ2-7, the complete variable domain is DSGVTQTPKHLITATGQRVTLRCSPRSGDLSVYWYQQSLDQGLQFLIQYYNGEERAKGNILERFSAQQFPDLHSELNLSSLELGDSALYFCASSGPSQASYEQYFGPGTRLTVT.

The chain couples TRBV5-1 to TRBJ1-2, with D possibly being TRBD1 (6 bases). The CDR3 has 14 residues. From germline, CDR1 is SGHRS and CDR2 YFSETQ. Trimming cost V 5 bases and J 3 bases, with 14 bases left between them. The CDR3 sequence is CASSRDRFDYGYTF. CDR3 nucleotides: TGCGCCAGCAGTCGAGACAGGTTCGACTATGGCTACACCTTC.

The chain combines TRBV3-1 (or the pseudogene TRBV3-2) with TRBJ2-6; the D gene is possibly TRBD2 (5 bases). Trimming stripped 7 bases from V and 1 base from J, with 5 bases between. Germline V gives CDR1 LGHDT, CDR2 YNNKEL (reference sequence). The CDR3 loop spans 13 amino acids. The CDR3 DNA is TGTGCCAGCACGGGATCTGGGGCCAACGTCCTGACTTTC. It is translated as CASTGSGANVLTF.

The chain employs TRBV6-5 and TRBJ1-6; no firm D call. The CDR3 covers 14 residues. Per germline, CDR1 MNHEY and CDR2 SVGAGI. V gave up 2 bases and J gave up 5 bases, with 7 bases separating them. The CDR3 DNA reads TGTGCCAGCAGTTACGTCGGAGATAATTCACCCCTCCACTTT. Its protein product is CASSYVGDNSPLHF.